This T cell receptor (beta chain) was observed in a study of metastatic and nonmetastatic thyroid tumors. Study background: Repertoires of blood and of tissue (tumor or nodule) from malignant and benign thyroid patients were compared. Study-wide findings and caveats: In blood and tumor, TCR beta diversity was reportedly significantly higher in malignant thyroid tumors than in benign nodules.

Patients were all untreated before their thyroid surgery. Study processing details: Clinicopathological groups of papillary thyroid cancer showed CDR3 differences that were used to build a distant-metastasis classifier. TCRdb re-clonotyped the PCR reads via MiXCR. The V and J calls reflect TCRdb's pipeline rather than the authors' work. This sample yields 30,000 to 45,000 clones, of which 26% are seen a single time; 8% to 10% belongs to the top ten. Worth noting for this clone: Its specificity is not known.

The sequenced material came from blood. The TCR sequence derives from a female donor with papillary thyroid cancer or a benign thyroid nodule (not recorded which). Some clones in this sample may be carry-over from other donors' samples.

The CDR3 coding sequence is TGTGCCAGCAGTTTAGGGACTAGCGGAGAAAATGAGCAGTTCTTC. Its translation: CASSLGTSGENEQFF. The chain links TRBV6-4 to TRBJ2-1; TRBD2 aligns across 11 bases. The germline V gene encodes CDR1 MRHNA and CDR2 SNTAGT. J was trimmed by 7 bases and V by 5 bases; bases with no gene match: 7. This CDR3 spans 15 amino acids.